This TCR beta chain was recorded in a study of STAT5B mutations in CD4+ large granular lymphocyte leukemia. This CDR3 has 14 residues. The V end lost 3 bases, the J end lost 3 bases, and 9 bases lay between the germline ends. Germline V gene lookup returns CDR1 SGHVS and CDR2 FQNEAQ. Findings and caveats of the study: TRBV06-family usage was enriched in top patient clones (8/27) versus controls (2/35). About a quarter of private leukemic clonotypes occurred rarely in other patients' non-leukemic repertoires.

As handled by the study authors: The detection floor for productive clonotype frequency was 2.59 x 10-5. The table came from immunoSEQ multiplex PCR; TCRdb's copy has only in-frame clones and leaves some out. V, J and clone size were drawn from that table, and D and trimming were deduced from the DNA. The table includes about 33,000 clones, 81% detected once. Note on this clone: Its antigen remains unknown.

Input material: CD4+ T cells from blood buffy coats. V gene TRBV7-8 combines with J gene TRBJ1-5; D not resolved. This clonotype was sampled from a human donor in good health. CDR3 DNA sequence: TGTGCCAGCAGCTTCCTGTGGTCCAATCAGCCCCAGCATTTT. The encoded protein is CASSFLWSNQPQHF.